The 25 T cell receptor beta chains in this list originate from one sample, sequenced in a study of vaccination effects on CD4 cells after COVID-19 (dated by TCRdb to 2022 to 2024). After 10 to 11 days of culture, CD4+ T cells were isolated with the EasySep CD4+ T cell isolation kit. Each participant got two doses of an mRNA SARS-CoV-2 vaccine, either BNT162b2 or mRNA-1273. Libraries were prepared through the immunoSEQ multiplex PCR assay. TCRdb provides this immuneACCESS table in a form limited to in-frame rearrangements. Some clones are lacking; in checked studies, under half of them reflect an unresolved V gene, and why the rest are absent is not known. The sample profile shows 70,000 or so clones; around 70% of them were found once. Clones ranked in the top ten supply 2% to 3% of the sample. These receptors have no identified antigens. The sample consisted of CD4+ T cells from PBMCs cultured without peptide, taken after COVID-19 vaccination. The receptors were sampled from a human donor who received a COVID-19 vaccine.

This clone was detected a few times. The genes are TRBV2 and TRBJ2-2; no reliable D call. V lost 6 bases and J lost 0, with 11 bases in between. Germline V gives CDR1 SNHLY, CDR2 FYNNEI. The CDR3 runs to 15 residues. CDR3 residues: CASSRSPANTGELFF. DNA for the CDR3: TGTGCCAGCAGCCGATCCCCAGCGAACACCGGGGAGCTGTTTTTT.

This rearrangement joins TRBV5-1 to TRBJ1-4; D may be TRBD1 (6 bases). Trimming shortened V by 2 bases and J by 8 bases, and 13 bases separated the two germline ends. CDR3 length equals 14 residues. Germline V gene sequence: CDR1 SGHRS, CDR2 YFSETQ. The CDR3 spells CASSFSGAGEKLFF. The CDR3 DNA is TGCGCCAGCAGCTTCTCGGGGGCGGGGGAAAAACTGTTTTTT. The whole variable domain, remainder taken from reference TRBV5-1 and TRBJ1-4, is KAGVTQTPRYLIKTRGQQVTLSCSPISGHRSVSWYQQTPGQGLQFLFEYFSETQRNKGNFPGRFSGRQFSNSRSEMNVSTLELGDSALYLCASSFSGAGEKLFFGSGTQLSVL.

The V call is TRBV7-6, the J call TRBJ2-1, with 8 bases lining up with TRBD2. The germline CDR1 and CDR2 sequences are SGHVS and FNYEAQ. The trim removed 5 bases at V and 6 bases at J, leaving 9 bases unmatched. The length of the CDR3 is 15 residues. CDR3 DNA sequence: TGTGCCAGCAGCCCCCTCGAAGCGGGGGTCAATGAGCAGTTCTTC. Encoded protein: CASSPLEAGVNEQFF.

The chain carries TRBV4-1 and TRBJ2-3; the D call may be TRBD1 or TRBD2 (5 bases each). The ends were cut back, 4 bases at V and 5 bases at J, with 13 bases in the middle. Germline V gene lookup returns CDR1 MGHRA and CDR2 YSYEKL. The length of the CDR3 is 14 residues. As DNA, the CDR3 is TGCGCCAGCAGCCCAACCGGGGCCCGAGATACGCAGTATTTT. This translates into CASSPTGARDTQYF.

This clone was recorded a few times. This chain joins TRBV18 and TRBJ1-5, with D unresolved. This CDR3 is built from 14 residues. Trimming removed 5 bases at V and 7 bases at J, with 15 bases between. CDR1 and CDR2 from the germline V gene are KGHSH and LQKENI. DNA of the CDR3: TGTGCCAGCTCAACCGGGGTCGAGGACCAGCCCCAGCATTTT. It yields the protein CASSTGVEDQPQHF.

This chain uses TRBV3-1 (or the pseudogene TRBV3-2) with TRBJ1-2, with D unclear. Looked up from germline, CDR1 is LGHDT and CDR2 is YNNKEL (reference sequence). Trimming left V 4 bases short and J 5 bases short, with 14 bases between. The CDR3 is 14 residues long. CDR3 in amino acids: CASSPSGVGYGYTF. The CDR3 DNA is TGTGCCAGCAGCCCCTCCGGCGTGGGGTATGGCTACACCTTC.

Written as DNA, the CDR3 is TGCGCCAGCAGCTTTGGGGTCGACTACTATGGCTACACCTTC. Translation gives CASSFGVDYYGYTF. The J gene is TRBJ1-2, the V gene TRBV5-1; D unresolved. Germline-derived CDR1 and CDR2 are SGHRS and YFSETQ. The CDR3 length is 14 residues. The V end lost 2 bases, the J end lost 3 bases, and 11 bases lay between the germline ends.

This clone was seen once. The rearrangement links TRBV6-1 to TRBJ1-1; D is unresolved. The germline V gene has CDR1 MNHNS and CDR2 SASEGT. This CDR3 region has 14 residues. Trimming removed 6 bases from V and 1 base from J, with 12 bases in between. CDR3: CASSLIWQNTEAFF. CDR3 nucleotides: TGTGCCAGCAGCCTCATTTGGCAGAACACTGAAGCTTTCTTT.

The chain's CDR3 is CASSARQATLGGYTF. The CDR3, as DNA: TGTGCCAGCAGCGCCAGACAGGCCACCCTCGGTGGCTACACCTTC. This rearrangement joins TRBV9 to TRBJ1-2; a weak D match, TRBD1 (6 bases). Germline V CDR1 and CDR2: SGDLS, YYNGEE. Deletions cut 3 bases from V and 7 bases from J, with 19 bases between. CDR3 length: 15 amino acids.

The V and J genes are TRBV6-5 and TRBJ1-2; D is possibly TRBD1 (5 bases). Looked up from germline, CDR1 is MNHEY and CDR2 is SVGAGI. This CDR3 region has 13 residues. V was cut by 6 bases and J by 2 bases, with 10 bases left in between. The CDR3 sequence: CASSSTGNYGYTF. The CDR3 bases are TGTGCCAGCAGCTCCACAGGAAACTATGGCTACACCTTC.

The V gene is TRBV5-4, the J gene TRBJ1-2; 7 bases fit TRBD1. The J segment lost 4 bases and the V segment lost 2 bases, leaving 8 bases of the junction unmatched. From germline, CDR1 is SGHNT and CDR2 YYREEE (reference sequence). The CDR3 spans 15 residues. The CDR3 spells CASSFTGQLLYGYTF. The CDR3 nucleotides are TGTGCCAGCAGCTTCACGGGACAGTTACTCTATGGCTACACCTTC.

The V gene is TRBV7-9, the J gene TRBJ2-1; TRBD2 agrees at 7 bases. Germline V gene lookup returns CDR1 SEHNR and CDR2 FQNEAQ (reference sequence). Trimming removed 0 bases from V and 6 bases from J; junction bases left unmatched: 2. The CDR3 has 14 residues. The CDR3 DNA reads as TGTGCCAGCAGCTTAGCGGGGGGGGGCAATGAGCAGTTCTTC. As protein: CASSLAGGGNEQFF.

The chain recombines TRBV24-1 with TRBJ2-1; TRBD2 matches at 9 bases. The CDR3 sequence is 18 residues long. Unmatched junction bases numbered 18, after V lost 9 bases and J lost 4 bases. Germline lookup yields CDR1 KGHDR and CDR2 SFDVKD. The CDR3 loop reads CATSAAAGGRTVYNEQFF. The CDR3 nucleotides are TGTGCCACCTCAGCTGCGGCGGGGGGGCGGACCGTATACAATGAGCAGTTCTTC.

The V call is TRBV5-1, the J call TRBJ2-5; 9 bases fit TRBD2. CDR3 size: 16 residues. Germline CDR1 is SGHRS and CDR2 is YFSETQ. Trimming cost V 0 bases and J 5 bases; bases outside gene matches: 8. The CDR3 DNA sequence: TGCGCCAGCAGCTTGGTAGCTAGCGGGGCGGGGGAGACCCAGTACTTC. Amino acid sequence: CASSLVASGAGETQYF.

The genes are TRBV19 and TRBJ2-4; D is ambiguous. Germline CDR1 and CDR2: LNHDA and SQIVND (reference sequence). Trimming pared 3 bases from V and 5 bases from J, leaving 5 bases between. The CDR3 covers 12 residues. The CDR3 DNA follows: TGTGCCAGTAGTATGAGGCAAAACATTCAGTACTTC. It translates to CASSMRQNIQYF.

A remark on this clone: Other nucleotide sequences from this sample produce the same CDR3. In nucleotides, the CDR3 is TGTGCCAGCAGTTTGGACAGGGGAGAGACCCAGTACTTC. It encodes CASSLDRGETQYF. The chain carries TRBV12-3 or TRBV12-4 and TRBJ2-5, with 9 bases matching TRBD1. V lost 3 bases and J lost 4; bases outside the gene matches: 0. The CDR3 has 13 amino acids.

The CDR3 loop is CASSQAGRKNNEQFF. The DNA for the CDR3 is TGCGCCAGCAGCCAAGCCGGCCGGAAAAACAATGAGCAGTTCTTC. The chain links TRBV4-1 to TRBJ2-1, with D uncertain. Germline V CDR1 and CDR2: MGHRA, YSYEKL. This CDR3 contains 15 residues. Trimming cost V 1 base and J 5 bases, with 12 bases left between them.

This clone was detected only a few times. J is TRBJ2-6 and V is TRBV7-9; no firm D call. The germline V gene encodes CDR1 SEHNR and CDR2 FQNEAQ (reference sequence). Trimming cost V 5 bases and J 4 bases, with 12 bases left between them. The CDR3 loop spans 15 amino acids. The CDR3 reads CASSATGTGANVLTF. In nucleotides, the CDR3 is TGTGCCAGCAGCGCTACGGGTACGGGGGCCAACGTCCTGACTTTC.

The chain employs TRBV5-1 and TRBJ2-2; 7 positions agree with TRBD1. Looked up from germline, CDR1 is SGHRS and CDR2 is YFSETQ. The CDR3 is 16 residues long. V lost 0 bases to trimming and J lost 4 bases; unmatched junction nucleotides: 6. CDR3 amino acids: CASSLEEGAGTGELFF. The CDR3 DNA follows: TGCGCCAGCAGCTTGGAAGAGGGGGCGGGCACCGGGGAGCTGTTTTTT.

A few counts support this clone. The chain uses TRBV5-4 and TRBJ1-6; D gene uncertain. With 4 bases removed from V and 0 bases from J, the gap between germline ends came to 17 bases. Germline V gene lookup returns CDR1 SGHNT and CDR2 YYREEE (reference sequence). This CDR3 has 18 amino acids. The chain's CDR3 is CASSRGPALASYNSPLHF. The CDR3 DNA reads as TGTGCCAGCAGCAGAGGTCCAGCCTTAGCCTCCTATAATTCACCCCTCCACTTT.

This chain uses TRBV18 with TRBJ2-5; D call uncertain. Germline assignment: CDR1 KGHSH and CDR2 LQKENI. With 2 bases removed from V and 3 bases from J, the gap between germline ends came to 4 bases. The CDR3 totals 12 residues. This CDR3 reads CASSPVEETQYF. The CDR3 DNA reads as TGTGCCAGCTCACCAGTGGAAGAGACCCAGTACTTC.

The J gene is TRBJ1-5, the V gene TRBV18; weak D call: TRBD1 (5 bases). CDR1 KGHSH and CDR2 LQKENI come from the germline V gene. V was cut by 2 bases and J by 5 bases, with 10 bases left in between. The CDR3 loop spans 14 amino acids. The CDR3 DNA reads TGTGCCAGCTCACCAGGGGCCGGAGATCAGCCCCAGCATTTT. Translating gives CASSPGAGDQPQHF. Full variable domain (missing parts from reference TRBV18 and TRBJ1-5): NAGVMQNPRHLVRRRGQEARLRCSPMKGHSHVYWYRQLPEEGLKFMVYLQKENIIDESGMPKERFSAEFPKEGPSILRIQQVVRGDSAAYFCASSPGAGDQPQHFGDGTRLSIL.

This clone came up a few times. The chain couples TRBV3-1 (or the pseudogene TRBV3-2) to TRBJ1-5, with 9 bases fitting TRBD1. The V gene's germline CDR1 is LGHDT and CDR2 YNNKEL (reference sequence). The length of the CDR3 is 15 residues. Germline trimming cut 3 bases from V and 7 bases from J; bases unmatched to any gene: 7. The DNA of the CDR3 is TGTGCCAGCAGCCATACGGGACAGGGTGGGCAGCCCCAGCATTTT. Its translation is CASSHTGQGGQPQHF.

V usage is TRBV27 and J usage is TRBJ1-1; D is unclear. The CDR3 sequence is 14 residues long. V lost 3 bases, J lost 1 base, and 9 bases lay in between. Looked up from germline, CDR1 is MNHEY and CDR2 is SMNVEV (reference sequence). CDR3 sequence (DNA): TGTGCCAGCAGTTTTGGCAGAAAGAACACTGAAGCTTTCTTT. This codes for CASSFGRKNTEAFF.

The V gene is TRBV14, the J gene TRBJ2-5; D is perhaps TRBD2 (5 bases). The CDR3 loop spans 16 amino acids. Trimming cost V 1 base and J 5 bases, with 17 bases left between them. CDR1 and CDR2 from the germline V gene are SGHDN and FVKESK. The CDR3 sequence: CASSQVKFWTGETQYF. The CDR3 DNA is TGTGCCAGCAGCCAAGTTAAATTCTGGACGGGGGAGACCCAGTACTTC. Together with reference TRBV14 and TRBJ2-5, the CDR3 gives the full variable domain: EAGVTQFPSHSVIEKGQTVTLRCDPISGHDNLYWYRRVMGKEIKFLLHFVKESKQDESGMPNNRFLAERTGGTYSTLKVQPAELEDSGVYFCASSQVKFWTGETQYFGPGTRLLVL.